This T cell receptor (beta chain) derives from a study of shared clonotypes between healthy human individuals. Overall study findings and caveats: Sharing across four donors was highest in naive CD4 (around 5%) and lowest in memory CD8 (around 0.4%). Clonotypes shared by all four donors outscored non-shared clonotypes in generation probability.

Notes on this clone: Its antigen remains unknown.

Splitting of CD4+ cells produced CD45RA+ naive and CD45RA-negative memory subsets. This was a deep-level run. The table came from immunoSEQ multiplex PCR; TCRdb's copy has only in-frame clones and leaves some out. There are about 1.5 million clones in the sample; 96% occur only once, and approximately 1% lies in the top ten. This CDR3 is built from 12 residues. The V gene end was trimmed by 7 bases and the J gene end by 7 bases; junction bases not matched to a gene: 5. In germline, CDR1 is MDHEN, CDR2 SYDVKM. The TCR comes from a man aged 30 to 45 in good health. The sequenced sample consisted of naive CD4+ T cells sorted from blood. The subset is: CD45RA+ positively selected. The chain uses TRBV28 and TRBJ1-2, with 8 bases that match TRBD1. The CDR3 sequence is CASILGTGGYTF. In DNA form, the CDR3 reads TGTGCCAGCATCCTCGGGACAGGTGGCTACACCTTC.